A single sample is the source of the 15 T cell receptor beta chains below, sequenced in a study of PD-1 blockade in mismatch repair-deficient tumors (dated by TCRdb to about 2017). Receptor amplification or capture employed the immunoSEQ multiplex PCR assay. In TCRdb, the immuneACCESS table is reduced to in-frame sequences with V and J assigned. These tables do not hold every clone; where another copy was compared, an unresolved V gene accounts for under half, and the others remain unexplained. This sample is represented by around 52,000 clones; approximately 81% of them were singletons. Less than 9% of the sample is in the top ten clones. The specimen was peripheral blood, collected about 20 weeks after starting pembrolizumab. These receptors came from an adult with mismatch repair-deficient cancer.

A note on this clone: The germline gene is not matched at one end of the junction; a read error may be the cause. J is TRBJ2-3 and V is TRBV7-7, with D perhaps TRBD2 (5 bases). Germline CDR1 and CDR2: SSHAT and FNYEAQ (reference sequence). The CDR3 covers 15 residues. The CDR3 sequence is CASSLGGWEQDTQYF. Written as DNA, the CDR3 is TGTGCTAGCAGCTTAGGCGGGTGGGAGCAAGATACGCAGTATTTT.

The genes are TRBV7-9 and TRBJ2-6; TRBD2 agrees at 8 bases. The V gene's germline CDR1 is SEHNR and CDR2 FQNEAQ (reference sequence). V dropped 1 base and J dropped 3; count of bases not matched to a gene: 5. CDR3 length: 17 amino acids. In nucleotides, the CDR3 is TGTGCCAGCAGCTTAGGGCTAGCGGGTTTTGGGGCCAACGTCCTGACTTTC. It encodes CASSLGLAGFGANVLTF. The entire variable domain, with the rest obtained from reference TRBV7-9 and TRBJ2-6, is as follows: DTGVSQNPRHKITKRGQNVTFRCDPISEHNRLYWYRQTLGQGPEFLTYFQNEAQLEKSRLLSDRFSAERPKGSFSTLEIQRTEQGDSAMYLCASSLGLAGFGANVLTFGAGSRLTVL.

A note on this clone: A far larger clone is a single base away, which makes a read error likely. The V call is TRBV5-1, the J call TRBJ2-7; D is perhaps TRBD1 or TRBD2 (5 bases each). Germline V gives CDR1 SGHRS, CDR2 YFSETQ. Trimming took 2 bases from V and 6 from J, leaving 15 bases between them. The CDR3 is 14 residues long. The CDR3 DNA is TGCGCCAGCAGCTTAGTTTCTGGGGCGGGCGAGCAGTACTTC. It specifies CASSLVSGAGEQYF.

The V and J genes are TRBV7-9 and TRBJ2-7; TRBD1 aligns across 7 bases. Trimming cost V 2 bases and J 9 bases; bases outside gene matches: 22. The CDR3 is 18 amino acids. Germline CDR1 SEHNR, CDR2 FQNEAQ (reference sequence). In nucleotides, the CDR3 is TGTGCCAGCAGCTTATCCGGGACAGAGTTCCTACGCCCATTGGGGCAGTACTTC. It specifies CASSLSGTEFLRPLGQYF.

CDR3 amino acids: CASIERRSSNQPQHF. The CDR3 nucleotides are TGTGCCAGTATCGAGCGACGGAGTAGCAATCAGCCCCAGCATTTT. The gene calls are TRBV19 and TRBJ1-5; no firm D call. This CDR3 has 15 amino acids. V was pared by 7 bases and J by 0 bases, with 13 bases between. CDR1 LNHDA and CDR2 SQIVND come from the germline V gene (reference sequence).

The chain has TRBV7-3 and TRBJ2-7; TRBD2 matches at 9 bases. The germline CDR1 and CDR2 sequences are SGHTA and FQGTGA. V lost 4 bases, J lost 5 bases, and 6 bases stayed unmatched. The length of the CDR3 is 14 residues. As DNA, the CDR3 is TGTGCCAGCAGCTCGGCGGGAGGGTACGACGAGCAGTACTTC. Translating gives CASSSAGGYDEQYF.

This chain uses TRBV7-9 with TRBJ1-5; a weak D match, TRBD1 (5 bases). Germline loops: CDR1 SEHNR, CDR2 FQNEAQ (reference sequence). V was cut by 1 base and J by 2 bases, with 9 bases left in between. There are 15 residues in the CDR3. In DNA, the CDR3 is TGTGCCAGCAGCTTAGGCAGGGAGGGCAATCAGCCCCAGCATTTT. Its protein is CASSLGREGNQPQHF.

J is TRBJ2-7 and V is TRBV18; D is possibly TRBD1 (6 bases). The CDR3 is 14 residues long. Trimming removed 3 bases at V and 6 bases at J, with 15 bases between. Per the germline V gene, CDR1 is KGHSH and CDR2 is LQKENI. CDR3 sequence reads: CASSPAQGVSEQYF. The CDR3, as DNA: TGTGCCAGCTCACCGGCACAGGGAGTATCCGAGCAGTACTTC.

The V gene is TRBV9, the J gene TRBJ1-5; 10 nucleotides agree with TRBD1. The CDR3 runs to 13 residues. J gave up 7 bases and V 3 bases, and 1 base lay outside the gene matches. Germline CDR1 and CDR2: SGDLS and YYNGEE. The chain's CDR3 is CASSGGQGQPQHF. In DNA form, the CDR3 reads TGTGCCAGCAGCGGGGGACAGGGGCAGCCCCAGCATTTT.

The rearrangement uses TRBV2 and TRBJ2-1, with 13 bases lining up with TRBD2. V dropped 6 bases and J dropped 8; count of bases not matched to a gene: 7. The germline CDR1 and CDR2 sequences are SNHLY and FYNNEI. This CDR3 region has 15 residues. CDR3 amino acids: CASSRLAGGGDEQFF. Written as DNA, the CDR3 is TGTGCCAGCAGCAGACTAGCGGGAGGAGGGGATGAGCAGTTCTTC. The full variable domain, its missing parts supplied by reference TRBV2 and TRBJ2-1, is EPEVTQTPSHQVTQMGQEVILRCVPISNHLYFYWYRQILGQKVEFLVSFYNNEISEKSEIFDDQFSVERPDGSNFTLKIRSTKLEDSAMYFCASSRLAGGGDEQFFGPGTRLTVL.

The V call is TRBV28, the J call TRBJ1-1, with a tentative D call TRBD1 (5 bases). The V gene lost 5 bases and the J gene lost 6 bases, with 19 bases spanning the gap. This CDR3 spans 15 amino acids. CDR1 and CDR2 from the germline V gene are MDHEN and SYDVKM. CDR3 sequence (DNA): TGTGCCAGCAGTCCGTACCGGGGGGGGAGTCCTGAAGCTTTCTTT. Protein: CASSPYRGGSPEAFF.

J is TRBJ1-2 and V is TRBV5-1; 7 nucleotides line up with TRBD1. The CDR3 length is 15 residues. V trimming: 2 bases; J trimming: 6 bases; junction bases outside the gene matches: 10. CDR1 is SGHRS, CDR2 YFSETQ, per germline. This chain's CDR3 is CASSFTSQGDHGYTF. Written as DNA, the CDR3 is TGCGCCAGCAGCTTTACTTCTCAGGGGGACCATGGCTACACCTTC.

This clone occurred once. J is TRBJ2-5 and V is TRBV29-1, with D unresolved. CDR1 and CDR2 (germline): SQVTM, ANQGSEA. Trimming pared 7 bases from V and 5 bases from J, leaving 14 bases between. This CDR3 has 12 residues. CDR3 region: CSATENPETQYF. CDR3 coding DNA: TGCAGCGCCACCGAAAATCCCGAGACCCAGTACTTC.

This clone came up once. The CDR3 spells CAWSGSGTEAFF. CDR3 DNA: TGTGCCTGGAGTGGAAGTGGGACTGAAGCTTTCTTT. The chain is built from TRBV30 and TRBJ1-1; D is ambiguous. Germline V gene lookup returns CDR1 GTSNPN and CDR2 SVGIG (reference sequence). The CDR3 runs to 12 residues. V lost 1 base and J lost 5, with 8 bases in between.

The genes are TRBV7-6 and TRBJ2-7; 8 positions agree with TRBD2. The CDR3 consists of 17 residues. Germline loops: CDR1 SGHVS, CDR2 FNYEAQ. V lost 3 bases and J lost 0; bases outside the gene matches: 10. Here the CDR3 DNA reads TGTGCCAGCAGCTTGGGTTCGGGGGGGGCCCACTCCTACGAGCAGTACTTC. Translating it yields CASSLGSGGAHSYEQYF.